The subject of this entry is one T cell receptor beta chain. Different DNA sequences within this sample yield the same CDR3. The data are from a study of blood T cell repertoires in COVID-19. The V gene lost 1 base and the J gene lost 7 bases, with 8 bases spanning the gap. The CDR3 runs to 13 residues. Per the germline V gene, CDR1 is SGHTA and CDR2 is FQGNSA. Produced via immunoSEQ multiplex PCR; TCRdb's table is partial and in-frame only. The data show roughly 280,000 clones, with over 80% seen just once and over 4% held by the top ten. This TCR was recovered from a woman in her thirties with acute COVID-19. The specimen was PBMCs or T cells enriched from blood (not recorded which). The J gene is TRBJ2-1, the V gene TRBV7-2; no firm D call. The CDR3 DNA follows: TGTGCCAGCAGCTTAGGTAGCTATAATGAGCAGTTCTTC. Amino acids: CASSLGSYNEQFF.